The T cell receptor (beta chain) described here comes from a study of cytomegalovirus exposure and HLA in healthy donors. Study-level information: An analysis done earlier identified 120 million or so unique TCR beta sequences from 150 million to 200 million T cells. The study's findings and limits: As immune exposure information, only CMV serostatus was available. In a later analysis, a missense DCLRE1C variant was linked to TCR beta V- and J-gene trimming.

Primers for the PCR totalled 60 Vbeta and 13 Jbeta. The table came from immunoSEQ multiplex PCR; TCRdb's copy has only in-frame clones and leaves some out. Found here are roughly 82,000 clones; the top ten clones hold approximately 1.6%. In the case of this clone: What it recognizes is unknown.

The CDR3 is 15 amino acids. Germline loops: CDR1 MNHEY, CDR2 SVGAGI. Trimming removed 5 bases from V and 4 bases from J; junction bases left unmatched: 5. The TCR was taken from a woman in her sixties in good health and CMV-seronegative. The rearrangement links TRBV6-5 to TRBJ2-1; 10 positions match TRBD2. Sequencing was done on a sample of PBMCs. As DNA, the CDR3 is TGTGCCAGCAGTCCTAGCGGGAGTAGTTACAATGAGCAGTTCTTC. Its translation is CASSPSGSSYNEQFF.